What follows are 31 T cell receptor beta chains derived from one specimen sequenced in a study of T cells in Graves' hyperthyroidism and ophthalmopathy (dated by TCRdb to the late 2010s). The library was made by multiplex PCR. Sequencing took place on an Illumina HiSeq 2000. The TCR beta CDR3 regions were amplified from RNA transcripts. For the first round of RT-PCR on the TCR CDR3, the HTBI primer set was used together with the Qiagen OneStep RT-PCR kit. The public reads were reprocessed in TCRdb via fastp at Q25 and MiXCR, keeping in-frame beta chains. CDR3 protein duplicates are merged, each entry listing the most common genes and DNA. The sample table shows over 500,000 distinct CDR3 sequences, and more than 15% are seen once. The ten most abundant clones make up roughly a sixth of the sample. Specimen: blood. The receptors stem from a young woman with Graves' ophthalmopathy.

This clonotype came up a few times. V gene TRBV12-3 or TRBV12-4 combines with J gene TRBJ2-1, with D possibly matching TRBD2 (5 bases). The ends were cut back, 6 bases at V and 4 bases at J, with 16 bases in the middle. This CDR3 contains 15 residues. The DNA for the CDR3 is TGTGCCAGCAGCCCCAATGGCGAGCGGTACAATGAGCAGTTCTTC. Translation: CASSPNGERYNEQFF.

This clonotype was observed at least ten times. The genes are TRBV28 and TRBJ1-2; the D is unclear. The CDR3 runs 14 residues. Germline V gene data show CDR1 as MDHEN and CDR2 as SYDVKM. V dropped 0 bases and J dropped 1 base, with 6 bases sitting between them. CDR3 in amino acids: CASSLWQDNYGYTF. Written as DNA, the CDR3 is TGTGCCAGCAGTTTATGGCAGGATAACTATGGCTACACCTTC.

A few counts support this clonotype. The rearrangement links TRBV30 to TRBJ1-2; the D gene is possibly TRBD1 (6 bases). The germline gives CDR1 GTSNPN, CDR2 SVGIG (reference sequence). The CDR3 has 14 amino acids. Trimming took off 6 bases at V and 8 bases at J, with 22 bases between the two ends. In nucleotides, the CDR3 is TGTGCCTGTTTTAGTACGGGGGCAGGGGTGGGCTACACCTTC. Its protein product is CACFSTGAGVGYTF.

The chain combines TRBV4-1 with TRBJ2-2; 10 bases fit TRBD2. The CDR3 sequence is 17 residues long. The V gene end was trimmed by 1 base and the J gene end by 0 bases; junction bases not matched to a gene: 2. Germline CDR1 reads MGHRA; CDR2 reads YSYEKL. CDR3 residues: CASSQAGLATNTGELFF. CDR3 in DNA: TGCGCCAGCAGCCAAGCGGGACTAGCGACGAACACCGGGGAGCTGTTTTTT.

The table lists this clonotype with many counts. The rearrangement joins TRBV6-2 or TRBV6-3 to TRBJ1-2; D gene unclear. Germline lookup yields CDR1 MNHEY and CDR2 SVGEGT. V lost 0 bases to trimming and J lost 7 bases, with 15 bases between them. CDR3 length equals 15 residues. DNA for the CDR3: TGTGCCAGCAGTTACTCCAACCGACAAGCGTCTGGCTACACCTTC. This gives the protein CASSYSNRQASGYTF.

A word on this clonotype: One end of the junction fails to match germline, which may point to a read error. V and J are TRBV7-7 and TRBJ2-5; D possibly corresponds to TRBD2 (6 bases). CDR1 is SSHAT, CDR2 FNYEAQ, per germline (reference sequence). The CDR3 extends over 17 amino acids. The CDR3 DNA follows: TGTGCTAGCAGCCCTACCGCAGCTAGCGAGGTTTCAGAGACCCAGTACTTC. Protein sequence: CASSPTAASEVSETQYF. The full variable domain, rest sourced from reference TRBV7-7 and TRBJ2-5, is GAGVSQSPRYKVTKRGQDVTLRCDPISSHATLYWYQQALGQGPEFLTYFNYEAQPDKSGLPSDRFSAERPEGSISTLTIQRTEQRDSAMYRCASSPTAASEVSETQYFGPGTRLLVL.

This clonotype was seen many times. The V and J genes are TRBV6-5 and TRBJ1-1; D is unclear. This CDR3 contains 14 residues. V was trimmed by 0 bases and J by 4 bases, leaving 9 bases between them. Germline V gives CDR1 MNHEY, CDR2 SVGAGI. The CDR3 coding sequence is TGTGCCAGCAGTTACTCGATAGTTTTCACTGAAGCTTTCTTT. Protein sequence: CASSYSIVFTEAFF.

This clonotype was observed many times. The V call is TRBV27, the J call TRBJ1-1; D ambiguous. CDR1 is MNHEY and CDR2 is SMNVEV in the germline V gene (reference sequence). Trimming pared 4 bases from V and 3 bases from J, leaving 9 bases between. CDR3 length equals 13 residues. The CDR3: CASSSPGHTEAFF. CDR3 bases: TGTGCCAGCAGTTCCCCCGGCCACACTGAAGCTTTCTTT.

The J gene is TRBJ2-3, the V gene TRBV2; 8 bases agree with TRBD1. Germline trimming cut 7 bases from V and 0 bases from J; bases unmatched to any gene: 12. The CDR3 contains 17 residues. Germline V gene sequence: CDR1 SNHLY, CDR2 FYNNEI. DNA for the CDR3: TGTGCCAGCAAAGAAAGGACAGGGCGGCTAAGCACAGATACGCAGTATTTT. The encoded protein is CASKERTGRLSTDTQYF.

This clonotype came up many times. Sequence at one end of the junction differs from germline and may be a read error. The chain combines TRBV5-1 with TRBJ2-7; D perhaps matches TRBD1 (6 bases). The CDR3 runs to 13 residues. CDR1 is SGHRS, CDR2 YFSETQ, per germline. CDR3 coding DNA: TGTGCCAGCAGCTTAGAACAGGGCTACGAGCAGTACTTC. This sequence encodes CASSLEQGYEQYF.

This clonotype was detected ten times or more. The genes are TRBV30 and TRBJ2-5; 8 nucleotides align to TRBD2. Germline CDR1 and CDR2: GTSNPN and SVGIG (reference sequence). V shed 2 bases and J 5 bases; nucleotides not matched to a gene: 7. There are 14 residues in the CDR3. CDR3 loop: CAWSYGLALETQYF. The CDR3 DNA follows: TGTGCCTGGAGTTACGGACTAGCTTTGGAGACCCAGTACTTC.

In this sample, this clonotype turned up many times. The chain carries TRBV12-3 or TRBV12-4 and TRBJ1-1; weak D call: TRBD1 (6 bases). The CDR3 spans 15 residues. Deletions cut 4 bases from V and 3 bases from J, with 15 bases between. This CDR3 reads CASSSPGRGHTEAFF. The CDR3 coding sequence is TGTGCCAGCAGTTCCCCGGGCAGGGGCCACACTGAAGCTTTCTTT.

This clonotype appeared a few times. The chain recombines TRBV2 with TRBJ2-2; 10 bases are a match to TRBD1. The V segment lost 8 bases and the J segment 7 bases; nucleotides outside the gene matches: 4. This CDR3 region has 13 residues. Germline CDR1 and CDR2: SNHLY and FYNNEI. Written as DNA, the CDR3 is TGTGCCAGCGCGACAGGGGGCGTCGGGGAGCTGTTTTTT. As protein: CASATGGVGELFF.

This clonotype was counted many times. The chain employs TRBV2 and TRBJ2-7, with 11 bases that match TRBD2. V was clipped by 1 base and J by 0 bases; unmatched bases: 2. In germline, CDR1 is SNHLY, CDR2 FYNNEI. The CDR3 is made up of 16 amino acids. CDR3 sequence: CASSEGTSGFSYEQYF. The CDR3 DNA reads as TGTGCCAGCAGTGAAGGGACTAGCGGGTTCTCCTACGAGCAGTACTTC.

Concerning this clonotype: A much larger clonotype is one base distant, so this may be a read error. The chain couples TRBV12-3 or TRBV12-4 to TRBJ1-6; 9 bases agree with TRBD1. The CDR3 covers 18 residues. V gave up 5 bases and J gave up 3 bases; unmatched junction bases: 11. In DNA form, the CDR3 reads TGTGCCAGCAGTCCAGATTATACAGGGGGCGGCTATAATTCACCCCTCCACTTT. This gives the protein CASSPDYTGGGYNSPLHF.

The V gene is TRBV4-1, the J gene TRBJ2-1; TRBD2 agrees at 7 bases. V gave up 1 base and J gave up 1 base; unmatched junction bases: 4. The CDR3 covers 16 residues. CDR1 MGHRA and CDR2 YSYEKL come from the germline V gene. The CDR3 sequence: CASSQAGGSSYNEQFF. CDR3 DNA: TGCGCCAGCAGCCAAGCCGGCGGGAGTTCCTACAATGAGCAGTTCTTC.

This clonotype was picked up many times. V is TRBV6-1 and J is TRBJ2-3; 14 positions match TRBD2. The CDR3 spans 18 residues. In germline, CDR1 is MNHNS, CDR2 SASEGT. V dropped 3 bases and J dropped 3; count of bases not matched to a gene: 8. The CDR3 here is CASSDRLAGGPDTDTQYF. DNA of the CDR3: TGTGCCAGCAGTGACCGACTAGCGGGGGGGCCGGATACAGATACGCAGTATTTT.

V usage is TRBV28 and J usage is TRBJ2-7; unclear D gene. The CDR3 runs to 16 residues. Germline V CDR1 and CDR2: MDHEN, SYDVKM. Trimming pared 1 base from V and 3 bases from J, leaving 16 bases between. This chain's CDR3 is CASSLFQGLANYEQYF. CDR3 nucleotides: TGTGCCAGCAGTTTATTCCAAGGCCTCGCCAACTACGAGCAGTACTTC.

The chain links TRBV5-1 to TRBJ1-1; 7 bases match TRBD1. Germline lookup yields CDR1 SGHRS and CDR2 YFSETQ. The CDR3 sequence is 15 residues long. V was clipped by 6 bases and J by 1 base; unmatched bases: 9. CDR3 in amino acids: CASTGSGGANTEAFF. DNA of the CDR3: TGCGCCAGCACAGGGTCAGGGGGTGCGAACACTGAAGCTTTCTTT.

Of note for this clonotype: This sequence may be a read error, since a much larger clone differs from it by one base. The chain links TRBV7-9 to TRBJ2-7; 12 bases map to TRBD2. The germline CDR1 and CDR2 sequences are SEHNR and FQNEAQ (reference sequence). CDR3 length: 17 amino acids. Germline trimming cut 5 bases from V and 1 base from J; bases unmatched to any gene: 9. Here the CDR3 DNA reads TGTGCCAGCAGCCACCGACTAGCGGGAGTGATTTCCTACGAGCAGTACTTC. Translation gives CASSHRLAGVISYEQYF.

This clonotype occurred a few times. This could be a read error, since a much larger clone is one nucleotide away. The genes are TRBV2 and TRBJ2-7; D is ambiguous. From germline, CDR1 is SNHLY and CDR2 FYNNEI. This CDR3 region has 13 residues. The CDR3 region has the DNA TGTGCCAACAGTGCTGACTCCATATACGAGCAGTACTTC. It codes for CANSADSIYEQYF.

Remarks on this clonotype: A much larger clone sits a single nucleotide away, making a read error possible. The V gene is TRBV28, the J gene TRBJ2-7; D unresolved. Trimming took off 4 bases at V and 2 bases at J, with 6 bases between the two ends. This CDR3 has 12 residues. Germline CDR1 is MDHEN and CDR2 is SYDVKM. CDR3 in amino acids: CASSSTPYEQYF. The CDR3 DNA sequence: TGTGCCAGCAGTTCCACGCCCTACGAGCAGTACTTC.

This chain connects TRBV29-1 to TRBJ1-2; D may be TRBD1 (6 bases). This CDR3 comprises 15 residues. Germline V gene lookup returns CDR1 SQVTM and CDR2 ANQGSEA. Trimming took 2 bases from V and 2 from J, leaving 15 bases between them. The CDR3 DNA sequence: TGCAGCGTTGAATGGGGCAGGGGCCCCAACTATGGCTACACCTTC. Its translation: CSVEWGRGPNYGYTF.

At least ten counts were recorded for this clonotype. This chain links TRBV28 with TRBJ2-7, with D tentatively TRBD1 (5 bases). Trimming took 2 bases from V and 3 from J, leaving 11 bases between them. From germline, CDR1 is MDHEN and CDR2 SYDVKM. The CDR3 loop spans 14 amino acids. In DNA form, the CDR3 reads TGTGCCAGCAGTTTAGCCAGGGTGATCTACGAGCAGTACTTC. This codes for CASSLARVIYEQYF.

In this sample, this clonotype turned up a few times. This chain joins TRBV7-2 and TRBJ1-6; 10 nucleotides line up with TRBD1. The germline V gene has CDR1 SGHTA and CDR2 FQGNSA. V lost 4 bases and J lost 9; bases outside the gene matches: 6. This CDR3 region has 15 residues. The DNA of the CDR3 is TGTGCCAGCAGCTCTGAGGGGACAGGGGTTTCACCCCTCCACTTT. Its translation: CASSSEGTGVSPLHF.

This chain links TRBV6-1 with TRBJ2-1; TRBD2 matches at 12 bases. Germline CDR1 and CDR2: MNHNS and SASEGT. V lost 6 bases to trimming and J lost 10 bases; unmatched junction nucleotides: 13. This CDR3 region has 16 residues. The CDR3 reads CASSLLAGGAGPEQFF. The CDR3, as DNA: TGTGCCAGCAGCCTTCTAGCGGGGGGGGCTGGACCCGAGCAGTTCTTC.

The genes are TRBV19 and TRBJ1-2, with D possibly matching TRBD1 (5 bases). V was cut by 5 bases and J by 1 base, with 14 bases left in between. The CDR3 is 15 amino acids. Germline CDR1 is LNHDA and CDR2 is SQIVND (reference sequence). The chain's CDR3 is CASSLAEGSNYGYTF. Written as DNA, the CDR3 is TGTGCCAGTAGTTTAGCGGAGGGGAGTAACTATGGCTACACCTTC.

This clonotype was seen repeatedly, ten times or more. V is TRBV28 and J is TRBJ2-5; 8 bases are a match to TRBD2. The CDR3 runs to 15 residues. The junction had 7 bases not matched to a gene; V was cut back by 2 bases and J by 5 bases. Germline V gene sequence: CDR1 MDHEN, CDR2 SYDVKM. CDR3 sequence reads: CASSLGGTSGETQYF. The CDR3, as DNA: TGTGCCAGCAGTTTAGGTGGGACTAGTGGGGAGACCCAGTACTTC. Full variable domain (rest looked up from reference TRBV28 and TRBJ2-5): DVKVTQSSRYLVKRTGEKVFLECVQDMDHENMFWYRQDPGLGLRLIYFSYDVKMKEKGDIPEGYSVSREKKERFSLILESASTNQTSMYLCASSLGGTSGETQYFGPGTRLLVL.

The V and J genes are TRBV5-5 and TRBJ1-1; TRBD1 matches 7 bases. V was clipped by 3 bases and J by 4 bases; unmatched bases: 6. Germline CDR1 and CDR2: SGHKS and YYEKEE (reference sequence). The CDR3 spans 14 residues. The CDR3 nucleotides are TGTGCCAGCAGCTCGGGACAGAGTGCCACTGAAGCTTTCTTT. Translation gives CASSSGQSATEAFF.

The CDR3 protein is CASSYSGAYMNTEAFF. Written as DNA, the CDR3 is TGTGCCAGCAGTTACTCCGGTGCATACATGAACACTGAAGCTTTCTTT. This rearrangement joins TRBV6-6 to TRBJ1-1, with D unclear. This CDR3 spans 16 amino acids. Germline V lookup: CDR1 MNHNY, CDR2 SVGAGI (reference sequence). Between the trimmed V and J ends, which lost 0 bases and 0 bases, there was a span of 11 bases.

This clonotype was picked up many times. This chain links TRBV6-2 or TRBV6-3 with TRBJ1-1, with 9 bases fitting TRBD1. The V gene end was trimmed by 5 bases and the J gene end by 6 bases; junction bases not matched to a gene: 1. The CDR3 extends over 12 amino acids. CDR1 is MNHEY and CDR2 is SVGEGT in the germline V gene. CDR3 protein: CASSRQGAEAFF. DNA for the CDR3: TGTGCCAGCAGTCGACAGGGGGCTGAAGCTTTCTTT.